This TCR beta chain was captured by sequencing in a study of blood T cell repertoires in COVID-19. The wider study: Acute and convalescent COVID-19 specimens originated in the United States, Italy and Spain. T cells, B-cell-depleted T cells, or PBMCs provided the cDNA or gDNA that served as material.

Trimming removed 2 bases from V and 9 bases from J; junction bases left unmatched: 4. This CDR3 spans 13 amino acids. CDR1 is KGHSH, CDR2 LQKENI, per germline. Source study methods: Estimated nucleated cell counts came from reference gene primer amplification. TCRdb's copy holds only in-frame clones and misses some; the assay was immunoSEQ multiplex PCR. V and J calls and clone size are given by that table; D and trimming were obtained from the DNA. In the table there are about 100,000 clones, 80% of which are singletons. J is TRBJ2-1 and V is TRBV18; the match to TRBD1 covers 7 bases. The TCR sequence derives from a woman in her 70s with acute or convalescent COVID-19. Sequencing was carried out using peripheral blood. CDR3 residues: CASSPWDRGEQFF. DNA for the CDR3: TGTGCCAGCTCACCATGGGACAGAGGTGAGCAGTTCTTC.